This T cell receptor beta chain was retrieved from a study of CD8 T cells in ankylosing spondylitis (dated by TCRdb to 2015 to 2018). General notes on the study: To find TCR variants linked to disease, the study profiled T cell receptor beta repertoires in ankylosing spondylitis patients and healthy donors. The whole study cohort included over a hundred healthy donors and 20 to 25 ankylosing spondylitis patients. Peripheral blood was sampled, and synovial fluid was also collected from ankylosing spondylitis patients. What the research found in general, with its limitations: The disease-linked clones were reported as significantly enriched in matched synovial fluid samples from ankylosing spondylitis patients. Some motif variants were previously reported in synovial fluid and blood of reactive arthritis patients, suggesting common disease-initiation mechanisms. A TCR beta motif made up of several highly homologous amino acid variants appeared to be characteristic of blood from ankylosing spondylitis patients. A CD8+ phenotype was shown by the disease-linked clones, which were found at relatively low frequencies in peripheral blood.

Concerning this clonotype: It lacks a known antigen. No much larger clone is present one base from it, and per-base qualities are unavailable.

This sample was sequenced with an Illumina HiSeq 2500. Quantitative 5'-RACE with molecular barcodes was used to prepare TCR beta libraries. Concerning the study's data processing: Disease-linked TCR variants were identified with a new computational method built on a probabilistic model of VDJ rearrangement. In-frame beta chains were kept once TCRdb had trimmed the public reads at Q25 with fastp and called clones with MiXCR. Every entry covers one CDR3 protein and lists the most common genes and DNA from its rows. Here the V and J calls rest on TCRdb's processing, not on the authors' analysis. This sample gives roughly 150,000 distinct CDR3 sequences in total; 30% to 35% of them show up just once. The biggest ten clones account for 6% of the sample. For each ankylosing spondylitis patient, the synovial fluid sample was matched to a blood sample from that same patient. The clonotype was recovered from a male donor with ankylosing spondylitis. Material for sequencing was synovial fluid, either unsorted or a sorted T cell fraction (not recorded which).

The nucleotide sequence is given as TGTGCCAGCAGCGCCTCTAATCCTCCCGAAGCTTTCTTT. This translates into CASSASNPPEAFF. Recombination connected TRBV6-2 or TRBV6-3 to TRBJ1-1; the D gene remains uncertain. From cysteine to phenylalanine, the CDR3 is 13 amino acids long. Of all the DNA, just the CDR3 is kept, 39 bases in frame from base 1. CDR1 and CDR2, looked up from the germline V gene, are MNHEY and SVGEGT. V is cut by 6 bases and J by 8 bases, and the space between the germline ends is 16 bases.